The T cell receptor beta chain under discussion was sequenced for a study of T cell responses to AZD1222 COVID-19 vaccine (dated by TCRdb to the early 2020s). With respect to the entire study: Because spike-specific TCR depth and breadth did not differ between the two schedules, AZD1222 recipients who got a second dose at roughly 4 weeks were pooled with those who got a second dose at roughly 12 weeks. A total of under 250 trial participants underwent TCR sequencing, of whom roughly 210 had received two doses of AZD1222 and 26 had received two doses of the MenACWY control vaccine. Enrollment into the trials was organized by age into subgroups of 18-55, 56-69 and 70-plus years, and those subgroups contained approximately 160, 26 and 62 TCR-sequenced participants, respectively.

The sample's time point label, decoded: baseline before first vaccination. Samples from vaccinated people were obtained from the UK trials COV001 and COV002, which included a single-blind randomized controlled phase 2/3 trial of AZD1222 (ChAdOx1 nCoV-19) in healthy adults. For TCRbeta chain sequencing, PBMC samples from trial participants were taken at day 0 and at day 28 after the second dose. A remark on this clone: Which antigen it targets is not known. No per-base quality is available; no much larger clone lies one base away.

The CDR3 regions of human TCRbeta chains were subjected to immunosequencing. The original pipeline was this. TCRs in the repertoires were matched against a reference library of SARS-CoV-2-specific TCRs that had been generated with the MIRA antigen-specificity platform. Breadth was defined as the fraction of unique TCRs that were SARS-CoV-2-associated, and depth was defined as the fraction of total T cells that were SARS-CoV-2-associated. Using the MIRA data, each spike-specific TCR was mapped to the spike region that the TCR reacts to and placed in a CD4 or CD8 class. Log10-transformed breadth and depth values were compared by one-way ANOVA with Sidak's multiple comparisons tests. TCRdb provides this immuneACCESS table in a form limited to in-frame rearrangements. Some clones are lacking; in checked studies, under half of them reflect an unresolved V gene, and why the rest are absent is not known. V, J and clone size are those of that table, while D and trimming were read from the DNA. For this sample there are some 130,000 clones; around 90% appear just once. Jointly, the top ten make up roughly 1.5% of the sample.

What the study reported, not specific to this receptor: Conclusions about previously exposed vaccinees were limited because only a handful of AZD1222 recipients were SARS-CoV-2 seropositive at baseline. The vaccine-associated CD4 TCRs covered the entire spike protein, and the dominant responses fell in regions 160-218 and 743-854. No day 14 peak-response samples were available, so repertoires were characterized only after the peak T cell response. Epitopes outside the regions mutated in the B.1.351 and B.1.1.7 variants were reportedly recognized by nearly half of the unique spike-specific TCRs. After two AZD1222 doses, both the breadth and the depth of spike-specific TCRs were significantly higher than at day 0 and than in MenACWY recipients. In the small 56-69-year group, the increase in depth fell short of significance, most likely because of low power. Most participants were white British and females outnumbered males, and the authors suggested that clonal diversity may have been underestimated.

Deletion took 5 bases off V and 4 bases off J, with a span of 17 bases between the germline ends. CDR1 and CDR2, looked up from the germline V gene, are SGHTA and FQGNSA. The CDR3 has 15 amino acids, counting the end cysteine and phenylalanine. Only the CDR3 DNA stays, 45 bases, in frame from base 1. The source was peripheral blood, collected on day 0 of AZD1222 vaccination. This chain is built from TRBV7-2 and TRBJ1-1; a tentative D call is TRBD1 (5 bases match). The sequence was obtained from an adult in good health. CDR3 region: CASSAGGPGGTEAFF. The DNA sequence reads TGTGCCAGCAGCGCCGGGGGTCCTGGTGGCACTGAAGCTTTCTTT. Here the CDR3 is joined to the reference TRBV7-2 and TRBJ1-1 genes, and the full variable domain is: GAGVSQSPSNKVTEKGKDVELRCDPISGHTALYWYRQSLGQGLEFLIYFQGNSAPDKSGLPSDRFSAERTGGSVSTLTIQRTQQEDSAVYLCASSAGGPGGTEAFFGQGTRLTVV.